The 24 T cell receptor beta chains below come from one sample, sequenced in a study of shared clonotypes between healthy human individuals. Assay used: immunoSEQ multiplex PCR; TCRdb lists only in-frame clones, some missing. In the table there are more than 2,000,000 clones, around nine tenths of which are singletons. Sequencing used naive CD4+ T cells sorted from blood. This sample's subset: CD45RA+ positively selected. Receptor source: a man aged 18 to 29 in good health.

The CDR3 DNA follows: TGTGCCTGGAGAGTAACTACAGGGGGCCCCTATGGCTACACCTTC. Its translation is CAWRVTTGGPYGYTF. The V call is TRBV30, the J call TRBJ1-2, with TRBD1 matching over 9 bases. Looked up from germline, CDR1 is GTSNPN and CDR2 is SVGIG (reference sequence). CDR3 length equals 15 residues. V shed 3 bases, J shed 4 bases, and the junction held 9 bases outside the gene matches. Full variable domain (remainder filled in from reference TRBV30 and TRBJ1-2): SQTIHQWPATLVQPVGSPLSLECTVEGTSNPNLYWYRQAAGRGLQLLFYSVGIGQISSEVPQNLSASRPQDRQFILSSKKLLLSDSGFYLCAWRVTTGGPYGYTFGSGTRLTVV.

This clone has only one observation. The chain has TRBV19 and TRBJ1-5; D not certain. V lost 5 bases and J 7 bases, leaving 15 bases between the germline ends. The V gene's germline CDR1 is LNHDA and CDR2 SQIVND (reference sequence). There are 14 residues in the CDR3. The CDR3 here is CASSPPSRYQPQHF. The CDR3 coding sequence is TGTGCCAGTAGTCCCCCATCCCGGTACCAGCCCCAGCATTTT.

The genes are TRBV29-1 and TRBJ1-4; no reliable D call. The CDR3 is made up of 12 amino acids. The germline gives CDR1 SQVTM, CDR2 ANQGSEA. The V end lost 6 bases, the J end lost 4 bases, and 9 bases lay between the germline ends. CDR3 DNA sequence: TGCAGCGTCCGTACAGTTAATGAAAAACTGTTTTTT. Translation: CSVRTVNEKLFF.

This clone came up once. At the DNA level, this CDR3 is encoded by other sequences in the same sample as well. Here the CDR3 reads CAISESFEQFF. The CDR3 nucleotides read TGTGCCATCAGTGAGTCCTTTGAGCAGTTCTTC. The V gene is TRBV10-3, the J gene TRBJ2-1; D unclear. Trimming cost V 0 bases and J 9 bases, with 3 bases left between them. Per germline, CDR1 ENHRY and CDR2 SYGVKD. CDR3 length: 11 amino acids.

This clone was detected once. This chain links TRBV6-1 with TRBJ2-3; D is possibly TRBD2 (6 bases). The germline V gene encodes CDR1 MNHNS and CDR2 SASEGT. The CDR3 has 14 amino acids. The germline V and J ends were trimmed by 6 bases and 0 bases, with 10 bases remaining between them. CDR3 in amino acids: CASRPTRSTDTQYF. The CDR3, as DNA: TGTGCCAGCAGACCGACTAGAAGCACAGATACGCAGTATTTT.

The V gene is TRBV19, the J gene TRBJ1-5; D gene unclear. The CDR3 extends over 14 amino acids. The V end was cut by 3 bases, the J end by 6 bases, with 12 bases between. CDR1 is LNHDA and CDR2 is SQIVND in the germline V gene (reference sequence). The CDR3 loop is CASSIGWEFQPQHF. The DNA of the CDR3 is TGTGCCAGTAGTATTGGTTGGGAATTTCAGCCCCAGCATTTT.

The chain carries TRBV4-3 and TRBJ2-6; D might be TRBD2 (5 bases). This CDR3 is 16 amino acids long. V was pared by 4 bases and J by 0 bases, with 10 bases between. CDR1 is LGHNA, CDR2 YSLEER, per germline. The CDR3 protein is CASSPGSPSGANVLTF. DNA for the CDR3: TGCGCCAGCAGCCCTGGGAGCCCCTCTGGGGCCAACGTCCTGACTTTC.

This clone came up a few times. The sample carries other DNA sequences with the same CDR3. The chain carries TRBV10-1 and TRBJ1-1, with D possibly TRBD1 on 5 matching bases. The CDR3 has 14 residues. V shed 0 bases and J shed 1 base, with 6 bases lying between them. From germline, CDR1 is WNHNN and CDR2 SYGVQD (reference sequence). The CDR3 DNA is TGCGCCAGCAGTGAGTCGAGGGGGAACACTGAAGCTTTCTTT. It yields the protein CASSESRGNTEAFF.

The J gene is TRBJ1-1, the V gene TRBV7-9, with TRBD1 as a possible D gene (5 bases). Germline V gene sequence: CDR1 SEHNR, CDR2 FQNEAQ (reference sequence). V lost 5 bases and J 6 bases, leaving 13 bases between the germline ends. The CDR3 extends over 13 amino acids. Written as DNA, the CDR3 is TGTGCCAGCAGCCGATTGCGGGGGGCTGAAGCTTTCTTT. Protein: CASSRLRGAEAFF.

In DNA, the CDR3 is TGCAGCGTTGAACGGGGTCCCTATGGCTACACCTTC. Translation gives CSVERGPYGYTF. The chain couples TRBV29-1 to TRBJ1-2; D gene unclear. The germline CDR1 and CDR2 sequences are SQVTM and ANQGSEA. Trimming removed 2 bases at V and 4 bases at J, with 8 bases between. CDR3 size: 12 residues. Full variable domain (outside the CDR3, taken from reference TRBV29-1 and TRBJ1-2): SAVISQKPSRDICQRGTSLTIQCQVDSQVTMMFWYRQQPGQSLTLIATANQGSEATYESGFVIDKFPISRPNLTFSTLTVSNMSPEDSSIYLCSVERGPYGYTFGSGTRLTVV.

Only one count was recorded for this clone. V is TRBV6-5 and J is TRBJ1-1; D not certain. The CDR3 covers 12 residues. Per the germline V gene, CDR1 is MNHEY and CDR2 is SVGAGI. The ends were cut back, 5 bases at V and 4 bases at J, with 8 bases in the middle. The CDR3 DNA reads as TGTGCCAGCAGTACGCAGGTCACTGAAGCTTTCTTT. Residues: CASSTQVTEAFF.

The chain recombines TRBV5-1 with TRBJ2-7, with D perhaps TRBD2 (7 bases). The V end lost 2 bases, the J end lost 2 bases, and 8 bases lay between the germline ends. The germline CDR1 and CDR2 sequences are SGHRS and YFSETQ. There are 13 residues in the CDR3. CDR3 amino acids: CASSFGGPYEQYF. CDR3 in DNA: TGCGCCAGCAGCTTCGGGGGGCCCTACGAGCAGTACTTC.

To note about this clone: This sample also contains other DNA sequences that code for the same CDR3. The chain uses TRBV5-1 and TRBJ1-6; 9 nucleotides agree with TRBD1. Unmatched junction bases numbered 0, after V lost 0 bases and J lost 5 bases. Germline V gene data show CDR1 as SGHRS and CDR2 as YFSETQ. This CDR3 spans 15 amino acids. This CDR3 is CASSLGDRDNSPLHF. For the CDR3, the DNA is TGCGCCAGCAGCTTGGGGGACAGGGATAATTCACCCCTCCACTTT. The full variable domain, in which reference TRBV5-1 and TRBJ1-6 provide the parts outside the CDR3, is KAGVTQTPRYLIKTRGQQVTLSCSPISGHRSVSWYQQTPGQGLQFLFEYFSETQRNKGNFPGRFSGRQFSNSRSEMNVSTLELGDSALYLCASSLGDRDNSPLHFGNGTRLTVT.

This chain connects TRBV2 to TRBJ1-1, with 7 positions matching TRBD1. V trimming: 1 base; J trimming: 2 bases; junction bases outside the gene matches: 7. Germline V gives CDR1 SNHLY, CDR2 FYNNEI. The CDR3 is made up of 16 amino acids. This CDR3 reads CASSEGGRGVNTEAFF. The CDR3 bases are TGTGCCAGCAGTGAAGGGGGCAGGGGGGTAAACACTGAAGCTTTCTTT.

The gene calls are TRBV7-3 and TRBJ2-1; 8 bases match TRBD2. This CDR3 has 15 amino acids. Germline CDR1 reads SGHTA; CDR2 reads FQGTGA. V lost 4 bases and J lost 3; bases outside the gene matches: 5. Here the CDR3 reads CASSSGLALYNEQFF. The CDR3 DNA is TGTGCCAGCAGCTCCGGACTAGCCCTCTACAATGAGCAGTTCTTC.

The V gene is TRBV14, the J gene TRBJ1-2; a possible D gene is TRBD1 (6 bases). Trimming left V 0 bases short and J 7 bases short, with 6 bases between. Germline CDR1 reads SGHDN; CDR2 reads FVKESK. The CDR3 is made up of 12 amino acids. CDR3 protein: CASSQDRGGYTF. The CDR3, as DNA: TGTGCCAGCAGCCAAGACAGGGGTGGCTACACCTTC.

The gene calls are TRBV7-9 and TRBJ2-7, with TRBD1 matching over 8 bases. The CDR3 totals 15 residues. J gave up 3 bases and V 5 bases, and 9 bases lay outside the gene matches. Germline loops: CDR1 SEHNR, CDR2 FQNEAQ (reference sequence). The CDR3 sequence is CASSPENRGFYEQYF. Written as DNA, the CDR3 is TGTGCCAGCAGCCCCGAAAACAGGGGGTTCTACGAGCAGTACTTC. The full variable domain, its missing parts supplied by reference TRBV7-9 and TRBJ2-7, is DTGVSQNPRHKITKRGQNVTFRCDPISEHNRLYWYRQTLGQGPEFLTYFQNEAQLEKSRLLSDRFSAERPKGSFSTLEIQRTEQGDSAMYLCASSPENRGFYEQYFGPGTRLTVT.

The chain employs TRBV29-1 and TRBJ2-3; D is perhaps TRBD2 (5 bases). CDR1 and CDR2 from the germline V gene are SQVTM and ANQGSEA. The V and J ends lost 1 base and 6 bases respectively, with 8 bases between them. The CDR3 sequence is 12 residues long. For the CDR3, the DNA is TGCAGCGTTGAAGCGGGGATTGATACGCAGTATTTT. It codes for CSVEAGIDTQYF.

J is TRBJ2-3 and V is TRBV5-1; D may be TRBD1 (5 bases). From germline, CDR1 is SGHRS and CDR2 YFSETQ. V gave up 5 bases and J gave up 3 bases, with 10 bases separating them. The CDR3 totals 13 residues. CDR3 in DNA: TGCGCCAGCAGTCAGACAGTAACAGATACGCAGTATTTT. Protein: CASSQTVTDTQYF.

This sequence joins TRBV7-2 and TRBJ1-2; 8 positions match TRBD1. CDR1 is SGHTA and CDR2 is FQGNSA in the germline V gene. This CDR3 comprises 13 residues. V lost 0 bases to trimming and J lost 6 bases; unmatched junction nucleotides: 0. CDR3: CASSLATGDGYTF. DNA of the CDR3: TGTGCCAGCAGCTTAGCGACAGGGGATGGCTACACCTTC.

The CDR3 sequence: CASSNPRQPQHF. The CDR3 DNA reads as TGTGCCAGCAGCAACCCCCGGCAGCCCCAGCATTTT. This rearrangement joins TRBV21-1 to TRBJ1-5. TRBV21-1 is shown as a pseudogene. This CDR3 is built from 12 residues.

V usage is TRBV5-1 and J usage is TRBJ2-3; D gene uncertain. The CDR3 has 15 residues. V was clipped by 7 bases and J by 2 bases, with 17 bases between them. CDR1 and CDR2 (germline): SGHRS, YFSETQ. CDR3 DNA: TGCGCCAGCGGGCTCTCAGACCTATACACAGATACGCAGTATTTT. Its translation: CASGLSDLYTDTQYF.

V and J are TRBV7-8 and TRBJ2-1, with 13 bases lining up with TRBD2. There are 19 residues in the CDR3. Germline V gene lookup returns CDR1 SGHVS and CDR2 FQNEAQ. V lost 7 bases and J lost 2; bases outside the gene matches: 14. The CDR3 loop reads CASTLKSRLAGGPYNEQFF. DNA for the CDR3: TGTGCCAGCACTCTTAAATCTCGACTAGCGGGAGGTCCCTACAATGAGCAGTTCTTC.

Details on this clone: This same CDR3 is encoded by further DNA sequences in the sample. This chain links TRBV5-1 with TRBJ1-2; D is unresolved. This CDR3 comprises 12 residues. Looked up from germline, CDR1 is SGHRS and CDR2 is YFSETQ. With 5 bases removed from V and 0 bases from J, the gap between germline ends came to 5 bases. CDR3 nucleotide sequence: TGCGCCAGCAGTGAAGCTAACTATGGCTACACCTTC. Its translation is CASSEANYGYTF.